This T cell receptor beta chain was observed in a study of breast tumors, draining lymph nodes, adjacent tissues. Regarding the study as a whole: Luminal-like breast cancer showed significantly higher tumor–nontumor repertoire similarity than basal-like. Most tumor T cells seemingly derive from lymph node, then expand in tumor. The lymph node origin of tumor T cells was framed as consistent with a hypothesis, not demonstrated. Tumor repertoires ranked between lymph nodes and nontumor tissue in diversity, with V and J gene preferences.

This clonotype was counted only a few times. The antigen is undetermined. MiXCR was run by TCRdb on the multiplex PCR reads, yielding one entry per CDR3 protein. The sample holds approximately 280,000 distinct CDR3 sequences, around 30% seen once. The lymph nodes were axillary draining lymph nodes from breast cancer patients. Germline-derived CDR1 and CDR2 are SGHNT and YENEEA. The CDR3 runs 16 residues. After removal of 8 bases from V and 2 bases from J, the junction contained 14 bases not matched to a gene. The chain has TRBV11-3 and TRBJ2-5; 7 bases agree with TRBD2. What was sequenced was axillary lymph node tissue. The TCR comes from a female donor with breast cancer. Some clones in this sample may be carry-over from other donors' samples. CDR3 in amino acids: CASARGTSARQETQYF. The CDR3 region has the DNA TGTGCCAGCGCCCGTGGAACTAGCGCGAGGCAAGAGACCCAGTACTTC.